Shown below are 14 T cell receptor beta chains from a single sample sequenced in a study of T cells in Graves' hyperthyroidism and ophthalmopathy. RNA transcripts provided the source from which TCR beta CDR3 regions were amplified. Using the HTBI primer set, a first-round RT-PCR was run on the TCR CDR3. MiXCR, applied by TCRdb to the multiplex PCR reads, yields one record per CDR3 protein. In the table there are about 560,000 distinct CDR3 sequences, 15% to 20% of which are singletons. What was sequenced was blood. The receptors were gathered from a woman between 18 and 29 years old with Graves' hyperthyroidism.

In its sample, this clonotype was seen many times. The genes are TRBV11-2 and TRBJ2-7, with TRBD1 identical over 9 bases. The V gene end was trimmed by 8 bases and the J gene end by 4 bases; junction bases not matched to a gene: 6. This CDR3 is 13 amino acids long. CDR1 is SGHAT, CDR2 FQNNGV, per germline. CDR3 sequence: CASLGTGRYEQYF. Written as DNA, the CDR3 is TGTGCCAGCCTAGGGACAGGGAGGTACGAGCAGTACTTC. The full variable domain, with the rest looked up from reference TRBV11-2 and TRBJ2-7, is EAGVAQSPRYKIIEKRQSVAFWCNPISGHATLYWYQQILGQGPKLLIQFQNNGVVDDSQLPKDRFSAERLKGVDSTLKIQPAKLEDSAVYLCASLGTGRYEQYFGPGTRLTVT.

On this clonotype itself: A much larger clone lies a single base off, so this may be a read error. The rearrangement links TRBV20-1 to TRBJ2-7; D gene uncertain. Germline assignment: CDR1 DFQATT and CDR2 SNEGSKA (reference sequence). CDR3 size: 13 residues. CDR3 bases: TGCAGTGCTAGACCGGCGGTGGTCTACAAGCAGTACTTC. It encodes CSARPAVVYKQYF.

This clonotype was observed many times. This CDR3 is CATSRDFRGSGADTQYF. The DNA of the CDR3 is TGTGCCACCAGCAGAGATTTTCGGGGTTCTGGGGCAGATACGCAGTATTTT. The chain uses TRBV15 and TRBJ2-3; possible D gene TRBD2, 5 bases. The germline gives CDR1 LNHNV, CDR2 YYDKDF (reference sequence). V lost 0 bases, J lost 4 bases, and 17 bases lay in between. CDR3 length equals 17 residues.

Note on this clonotype: A much larger clone sits a single nucleotide away, making a read error possible. J is TRBJ1-5 and V is TRBV12-3 or TRBV12-4; weak D call: TRBD1 (6 bases). The CDR3 is 15 amino acids. Trimming took 4 bases from V and 6 from J, leaving 16 bases between them. The DNA for the CDR3 is TGTGCCAGCAGTTCCAGAACAGGGAGAGGTCAGCCCCAGCATTTT. It translates to CASSSRTGRGQPQHF.

The chain has TRBV14 and TRBJ1-2, with a possible D match to TRBD1 (5 bases). CDR1 SGHDN and CDR2 FVKESK come from the germline V gene. The CDR3 spans 12 residues. V lost 8 bases, J lost 13 bases, and 20 bases lay in between. The CDR3 here is CASGTGGLRRTF. The CDR3 nucleotides are TGTGCCAGCGGAACTGGGGGACTCAGGCGCACCTTC.

The CDR3 region has the DNA TGTGCCATCACCCCGGCTAGCTCTGGAAACACCATATATTTT. Residues: CAITPASSGNTIYF. The rearrangement links TRBV10-3 to TRBJ1-3; no clear D. This CDR3 is 14 amino acids long. CDR1 and CDR2 (germline): ENHRY, SYGVKD. V lost 7 bases, J lost 0 bases, and 10 bases lay in between.

This clonotype was seen ten or more times. The gene calls are TRBV7-9 and TRBJ2-1, with no clear D. Trimming took off 4 bases at V and 3 bases at J, with 13 bases between the two ends. The CDR3 consists of 15 residues. Germline V gene sequence: CDR1 SEHNR, CDR2 FQNEAQ (reference sequence). The DNA for the CDR3 is TGTGCCAGCAGCTCCCTCGCCACGGTCTACAATGAGCAGTTCTTC. Amino acid sequence: CASSSLATVYNEQFF.

In its sample, this clonotype was seen a few times. The chain is built from TRBV29-1 and TRBJ2-7; D unresolved. Germline CDR1 and CDR2: SQVTM and ANQGSEA. The length of the CDR3 is 13 residues. V was clipped by 4 bases and J by 0 bases, with 10 bases between them. CDR3 sequence reads: CSVAGVSSYEQYF. The CDR3, as DNA: TGCAGCGTTGCTGGGGTTAGCTCCTACGAGCAGTACTTC.

This clonotype was found many times. The chain is built from TRBV30 and TRBJ2-2; D uncertain. V was pared by 0 bases and J by 0 bases, with 5 bases between. The CDR3 has 14 amino acids. The V gene's germline CDR1 is GTSNPN and CDR2 SVGIG (reference sequence). The CDR3 is CAWSVGANTGELFF. The CDR3 DNA is TGTGCCTGGAGTGTTGGCGCGAACACCGGGGAGCTGTTTTTT.

The table lists this clonotype with many counts. The rearrangement links TRBV3-1 to TRBJ1-2, with 8 positions matching TRBD1. The CDR3 runs 13 residues. The V gene end was trimmed by 4 bases and the J gene end by 7 bases; junction bases not matched to a gene: 5. Germline values: CDR1 LGHDT, CDR2 YNNKEL (reference sequence). As DNA, the CDR3 is TGTGCCAGCAGCCGAGCAGGGGGCACTGGCTACACCTTC. Amino acid sequence: CASSRAGGTGYTF.

This clonotype was detected ten times or more. V usage is TRBV12-3 or TRBV12-4 and J usage is TRBJ1-5; D is perhaps TRBD1 (5 bases). CDR3 length: 14 amino acids. Trimming stripped 3 bases from V and 6 bases from J, with 12 bases between. Written as DNA, the CDR3 is TGTGCCAGCAGTTTTAGAGGGGCAGGTCAGCCCCAGCATTTT. Translated: CASSFRGAGQPQHF.

There are a few counts of this clonotype. This chain connects TRBV15 to TRBJ1-4; the match to TRBD1 covers 9 bases. CDR1 is LNHNV and CDR2 is YYDKDF in the germline V gene (reference sequence). The V segment lost 3 bases and the J segment 8 bases; nucleotides outside the gene matches: 4. CDR3 size: 14 residues. The CDR3 loop reads CATSRDRGREKLFF. The CDR3, as DNA: TGTGCCACCAGCAGGGACAGGGGACGGGAAAAACTGTTTTTT. Full variable domain (rest looked up from reference TRBV15 and TRBJ1-4): DAMVIQNPRYQVTQFGKPVTLSCSQTLNHNVMYWYQQKSSQAPKLLFHYYDKDFNNEADTPDNFQSRRPNTSFCFLDIRSPGLGDTAMYLCATSRDRGREKLFFGSGTQLSVL.

This clonotype was counted ten times or more. The chain links TRBV6-1 to TRBJ2-1; no firm D call. The CDR3 is 14 residues long. The V end lost 3 bases, the J end lost 0 bases, and 6 bases lay between the germline ends. Germline V gene lookup returns CDR1 MNHNS and CDR2 SASEGT. CDR3 sequence (DNA): TGTGCCAGCAGTGACGGAGTCTCCTACAATGAGCAGTTCTTC. Protein sequence: CASSDGVSYNEQFF.

This clonotype has just a few counts. A read error is possible here, since a much larger clone lies one base away. The chain uses TRBV2 and TRBJ2-5; tentatively, D is TRBD2 (6 bases). Germline CDR1 reads SNHLY; CDR2 reads FYNNEI. This CDR3 spans 13 amino acids. The ends were cut back, 6 bases at V and 5 bases at J, with 13 bases in the middle. The CDR3 region is CASSGLTWETQYF. The CDR3 coding sequence is TGTGCCAGCAGCGGACTAACGTGGGAGACCCAGTACTTC.